This T cell receptor (beta chain) was found in a study of cytomegalovirus exposure and HLA in healthy donors. The PCR made use of 60 Vbeta and 13 Jbeta primers. The repertoire was sequenced with immunoSEQ multiplex PCR; TCRdb's copy has only in-frame clones and lacks some. The table lists fewer than 200,000 clones, about four fifths of them singletons, with 4% to 5% in the top ten. Germline assignment: CDR1 MDHEN and CDR2 SYDVKM. V lost 4 bases to trimming and J lost 5 bases, with 17 bases between them. This CDR3 comprises 15 residues. This chain joins TRBV28 and TRBJ1-2; D not resolved. This receptor was identified in a young man in good health and CMV-seronegative. Sequenced sample: PBMCs. The CDR3 DNA follows: TGTGCCAGCAGTTCGCCCGTGCTAGGAACGTATGGCTACACCTTC. This codes for CASSSPVLGTYGYTF.